The 21 T cell receptor beta chains presented below share a single source sample, sequenced in a study of Graves' ophthalmopathy and Graves' hyperthyroidism. Beta-chain TCR CDR3 regions were amplified from RNA transcripts. First-round RT-PCR used HTBI primers; second-round multiplex PCR followed. TCRdb fed the multiplex PCR reads into MiXCR, producing one record per CDR3 protein. Of roughly 380,000 distinct CDR3 sequences in the sample, 15% are singletons; the top ten hold roughly 7%. The sequencing input was peripheral blood. The receptors derive from a young woman with stable Graves' hyperthyroidism.

DNA of the CDR3: TGTGCCAGCAGCACGACAGAGTTCAATCAGCCCCAGCATTTT. Translated, it gives CASSTTEFNQPQHF. The V gene is TRBV12-3 or TRBV12-4, the J gene TRBJ1-5, with D possibly TRBD1 on 5 matching bases. The CDR3 contains 14 residues. Trimming cost V 6 bases and J 3 bases, with 12 bases left between them.

This clonotype showed up many times. The chain has TRBV11-2 and TRBJ2-7, with 8 bases fitting TRBD2. Trimming cost V 4 bases and J 7 bases; bases outside gene matches: 9. CDR3 length: 14 amino acids. The germline V gene encodes CDR1 SGHAT and CDR2 FQNNGV. CDR3 nucleotide sequence: TGTGCCAGCAGCTCTAGCGGGCCGATTTTAGAGCAGTACTTC. Translating it yields CASSSSGPILEQYF.

This clonotype was seen repeatedly, ten times or more. The chain is built from TRBV5-6 and TRBJ1-5; no reliable D call. V was trimmed by 1 base and J by 5 bases, leaving 4 bases between them. Germline lookup yields CDR1 SGHDT and CDR2 YYEEEE. This CDR3 spans 12 amino acids. The DNA of the CDR3 is TGTGCCAGCAGCTTGAACGATCAGCCCCAGCATTTT. Protein sequence: CASSLNDQPQHF.

The chain has TRBV20-1 and TRBJ2-4, with 8 bases fitting TRBD2. This CDR3 has 14 amino acids. Looked up from germline, CDR1 is DFQATT and CDR2 is SNEGSKA (reference sequence). J was trimmed by 0 bases and V by 6 bases; bases with no gene match: 4. The CDR3 DNA reads as TGCAGTGCCTATAGCGGGGTAGCCAAAAACATTCAGTACTTC. As protein: CSAYSGVAKNIQYF.

This clonotype was seen ten or more times. The V gene is TRBV12-3 or TRBV12-4, the J gene TRBJ2-2; 9 bases line up with TRBD2. The CDR3 length is 14 residues. Trimming removed 6 bases from V and 7 bases from J; junction bases left unmatched: 6. CDR3 amino acids: CASRGTSNHGELFF. The CDR3 region has the DNA TGTGCCAGCAGGGGGACTAGCAATCACGGGGAGCTGTTTTTT.

In this sample, this clonotype turned up a few times. The V call is TRBV27, the J call TRBJ1-2; 12 nucleotides agree with TRBD1. Germline values: CDR1 MNHEY, CDR2 SMNVEV (reference sequence). CDR3 length: 17 residues. The V segment lost 3 bases and the J segment 4 bases; nucleotides outside the gene matches: 9. The CDR3 spells CASSFAGQGAGSYGYTF. The CDR3 nucleotides are TGTGCCAGCAGTTTTGCGGGACAGGGGGCAGGAAGCTATGGCTACACCTTC.

This clonotype appeared a single time. The chain recombines TRBV6-1 with TRBJ1-6, with D maybe TRBD1 (6 bases). The germline gives CDR1 MNHNS, CDR2 SASEGT. Trimming removed 4 bases at V and 8 bases at J, with 18 bases between. The CDR3 spans 16 residues. The CDR3 DNA sequence: TGTGCCAGCAGTGGTGGCTGGGGGCAAACCGATTCACCCCTCCACTTT. Translating gives CASSGGWGQTDSPLHF.

The chain is built from TRBV28 and TRBJ1-6; D perhaps matches TRBD1 (6 bases). V lost 6 bases and J lost 7, with 19 bases in between. Germline CDR1 is MDHEN and CDR2 is SYDVKM. The length of the CDR3 is 16 residues. CDR3: CASRLEWGTRNSPLHF. DNA for the CDR3: TGTGCCAGCAGACTGGAGTGGGGGACAAGAAATTCACCCCTCCACTTT. The full variable domain, its missing parts supplied by reference TRBV28 and TRBJ1-6, is DVKVTQSSRYLVKRTGEKVFLECVQDMDHENMFWYRQDPGLGLRLIYFSYDVKMKEKGDIPEGYSVSREKKERFSLILESASTNQTSMYLCASRLEWGTRNSPLHFGNGTRLTVT.

This clonotype appeared many times. The rearrangement uses TRBV10-2 and TRBJ2-3, with D unresolved. Deletions cut 3 bases from V and 10 bases from J, with 8 bases between. Germline V gives CDR1 WSHSY, CDR2 SAAADI. The CDR3 has 11 amino acids. CDR3 sequence: CASSDRSPQYF. The CDR3 DNA sequence: TGCGCCAGCAGTGATCGGTCTCCGCAGTATTTT.

This clonotype was seen repeatedly, ten times or more. The chain joins TRBV19 to TRBJ1-2; TRBD1 matches at 7 bases. V lost 6 bases to trimming and J lost 6 bases; unmatched junction nucleotides: 7. The CDR3 has 13 residues. Germline V gene sequence: CDR1 LNHDA, CDR2 SQIVND (reference sequence). The CDR3 sequence: CASSQDRDHGYTF. The CDR3 nucleotides read TGTGCCAGTAGCCAAGACAGGGACCATGGCTACACCTTC.

This clonotype was seen ten or more times. CDR3 protein: CASSLLGAGEAFF. The CDR3 nucleotides are TGTGCCAGCAGTTTATTAGGAGCCGGTGAAGCTTTCTTT. The chain couples TRBV28 to TRBJ1-1; D is unresolved. Deletions cut 1 base from V and 7 bases from J, with 10 bases between. The CDR3 is 13 residues long. CDR1 and CDR2 (germline): MDHEN, SYDVKM.

The V call is TRBV19, the J call TRBJ2-5, with a weak D call TRBD2 (6 bases). CDR1 is LNHDA and CDR2 is SQIVND in the germline V gene (reference sequence). The germline V and J ends were trimmed by 6 bases and 5 bases, with 10 bases remaining between them. This CDR3 spans 12 amino acids. Written as DNA, the CDR3 is TGTGCCAGTAGCGGGGGTTGGGAGACCCAGTACTTC. It codes for CASSGGWETQYF.

Worth noting for this clonotype: The conserved final phenylalanine or tryptophan is absent from the CDR3, which likely points to a read error. The chain uses TRBV19 and TRBJ2-7, with D possibly matching TRBD1 (6 bases). Germline V gene sequence: CDR1 LNHDA, CDR2 SQIVND (reference sequence). V dropped 2 bases and J dropped 1 base, with 9 bases sitting between them. This CDR3 region has 14 residues. CDR3 region: CASSIKGESYEQYY. The CDR3 DNA is TGTGCCAGTAGTATAAAGGGGGAGTCCTACGAGCAGTACTAC.

This clonotype was seen at least ten times. J is TRBJ1-5 and V is TRBV7-2, with D hard to call. Trimming shortened V by 3 bases and J by 7 bases, and 13 bases separated the two germline ends. The length of the CDR3 is 14 residues. Germline values: CDR1 SGHTA, CDR2 FQGNSA. The CDR3 DNA is TGTGCCAGCAGCTTGTATGGGAGGGAACAGCCCCAGCATTTT. As protein: CASSLYGREQPQHF.

This clonotype was seen many times. The chain uses TRBV6-5 and TRBJ1-1; D is undetermined. The CDR3 is made up of 16 amino acids. With 4 bases removed from V and 0 bases from J, the gap between germline ends came to 15 bases. CDR1 and CDR2 (germline): MNHEY, SVGAGI. The CDR3 DNA sequence: TGTGCCAGCAGTTTAACGGGGTTGCTCATGAACACTGAAGCTTTCTTT. Encoded protein: CASSLTGLLMNTEAFF.

In its sample, this clonotype was seen many times. The V gene is TRBV7-2, the J gene TRBJ1-6, with 8 bases fitting TRBD1. Germline assignment: CDR1 SGHTA and CDR2 FQGNSA. Germline trimming cut 5 bases from V and 9 bases from J; bases unmatched to any gene: 9. The CDR3 is 15 residues long. CDR3 coding DNA: TGTGCCAGCAGCACCTACGACGGACAGGGTTCACCCCTCCACTTT. Its protein product is CASSTYDGQGSPLHF.

This clonotype turned up a few times. CDR3 sequence: CASSLSAGIGYTF. The CDR3 DNA follows: TGTGCCAGCAGCTTATCTGCGGGAATCGGCTACACCTTC. V is TRBV7-3 and J is TRBJ1-2; D ambiguous. The CDR3 length is 13 residues. The germline V and J ends were trimmed by 2 bases and 8 bases, with 12 bases remaining between them. Germline values: CDR1 SGHTA, CDR2 FQGTGA.

This clonotype has ten or more counts. The chain joins TRBV24-1 to TRBJ2-6; TRBD1 agrees at 7 bases. Germline V gene lookup returns CDR1 KGHDR and CDR2 SFDVKD. With 3 bases clipped from V and 2 bases from J, the junction kept 3 bases outside the gene matches. The CDR3 is made up of 16 amino acids. The CDR3 sequence: CATSDPTGTGANVLTF. Written as DNA, the CDR3 is TGTGCCACCAGTGATCCGACAGGGACTGGGGCCAACGTCCTGACTTTC.

Concerning this clonotype itself: Given the absence of the conserved phenylalanine or tryptophan at the CDR3 end, a read error is likely. This chain joins TRBV6-2 or TRBV6-3 and TRBJ1-2; TRBD1 is a possible D gene (5 bases). The V gene lost 2 bases and the J gene lost 1 base, with 14 bases spanning the gap. CDR3 length: 16 residues. Germline V gene lookup returns CDR1 MNHEY and CDR2 SVGEGT. CDR3 loop: CASSYGAEYFNYGYTV. The CDR3 region has the DNA TGTGCCAGCAGTTACGGGGCAGAATATTTTAACTATGGCTACACCGTC.

This clonotype has a handful of counts. The chain has TRBV2 and TRBJ1-1, with TRBD1 matching over 8 bases. The germline V gene encodes CDR1 SNHLY and CDR2 FYNNEI. CDR3 length: 16 residues. V lost 4 bases and J lost 0; bases outside the gene matches: 7. CDR3 loop: CASSARGQYLNTEAFF. The CDR3 DNA is TGTGCCAGCAGTGCCAGGGGGCAGTACCTGAACACTGAAGCTTTCTTT.

This clonotype turned up a few times. The chain uses TRBV6-1 and TRBJ1-1; D gene unclear. With 5 bases removed from V and 5 bases from J, the gap between germline ends came to 12 bases. Germline lookup yields CDR1 MNHNS and CDR2 SASEGT. This CDR3 is 13 amino acids long. In DNA, the CDR3 is TGTGCCAGCAGTCTCCGACTCGGGACTGAAGCTTTCTTT. It specifies CASSLRLGTEAFF.